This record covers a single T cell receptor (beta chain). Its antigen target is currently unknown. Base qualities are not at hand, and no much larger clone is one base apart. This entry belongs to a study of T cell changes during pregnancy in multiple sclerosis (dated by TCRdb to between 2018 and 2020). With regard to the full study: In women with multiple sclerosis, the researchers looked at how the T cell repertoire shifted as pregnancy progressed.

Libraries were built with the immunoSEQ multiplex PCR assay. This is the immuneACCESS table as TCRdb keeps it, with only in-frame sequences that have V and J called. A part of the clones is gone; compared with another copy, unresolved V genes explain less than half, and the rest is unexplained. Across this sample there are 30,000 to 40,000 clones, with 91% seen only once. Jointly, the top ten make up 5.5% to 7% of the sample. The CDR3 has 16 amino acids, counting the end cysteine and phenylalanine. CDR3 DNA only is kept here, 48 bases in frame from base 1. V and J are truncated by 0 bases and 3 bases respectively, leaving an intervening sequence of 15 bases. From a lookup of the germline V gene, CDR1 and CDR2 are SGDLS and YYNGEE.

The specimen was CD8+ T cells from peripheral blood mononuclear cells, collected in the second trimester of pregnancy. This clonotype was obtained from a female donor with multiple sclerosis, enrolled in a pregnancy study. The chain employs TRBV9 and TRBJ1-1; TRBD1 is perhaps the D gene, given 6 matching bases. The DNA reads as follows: TGTGCCAGCAGCGTAGGGGCAGGGGCGGCGTACACTGAAGCTTTCTTT. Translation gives CASSVGAGAAYTEAFF.